This T cell receptor (beta chain) emerged from a study of vaccination and CD4 T cells after COVID-19. Study findings and constraints: The rise in median SARS-CoV-2-reactive clonotypes, from around 20 to 38, was not significant.

Stated treatment: roughly 10-day PBMC culture with coronavirus spike peptide pools or control peptides (ViraFEST assay). PBMCs were cultured at around 2 million per well with approximately 9.8 IU/ml IL-2 and 9 to 10 ug/ml peptide pools. The Oncomine TCR Beta short-read assay sequenced DNA from cultured CD4+ T cells. Genomic DNA extraction was carried out from cultured CD4+ T cells. MiXCR was run by TCRdb on the PCR reads, yielding one entry per CDR3 protein. The sample yields a few thousand distinct CDR3 sequences, approximately 17% seen once. V was cut by 0 bases and J by 4 bases, with 12 bases left in between. The V gene's germline CDR1 is MGHRA and CDR2 YSYEKL. This CDR3 has 15 residues. Note on this clonotype: Its antigen is unidentified.

The receptor comes from a human donor who had recovered from COVID-19. Sequencing was carried out using CD4+ T cells from blood, cultured in vitro. The genes are TRBV4-1 and TRBJ1-2; possible D gene TRBD1, 6 bases. CDR3 amino acids: CASSQERTVPYGYTF. CDR3 nucleotides: TGCGCCAGCAGCCAAGAAAGGACAGTCCCCTATGGCTACACCTTC.